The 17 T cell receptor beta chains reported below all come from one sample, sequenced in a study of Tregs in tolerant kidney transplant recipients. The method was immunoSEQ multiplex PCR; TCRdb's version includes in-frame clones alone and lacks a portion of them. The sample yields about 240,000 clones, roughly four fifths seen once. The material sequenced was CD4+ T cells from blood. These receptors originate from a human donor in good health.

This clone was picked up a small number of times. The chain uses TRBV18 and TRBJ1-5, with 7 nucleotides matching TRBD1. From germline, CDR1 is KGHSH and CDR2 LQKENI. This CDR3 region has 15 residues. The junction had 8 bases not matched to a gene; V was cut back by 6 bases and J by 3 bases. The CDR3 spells CASSRGQELNQPQHF. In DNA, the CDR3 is TGTGCCAGCTCCCGCGGACAGGAACTCAATCAGCCCCAGCATTTT.

The CDR3 DNA sequence: TGTGCCAGCAGCGTAGGTGTTAGTAGAGCGACTGAGCAGTTCTTC. Its protein is CASSVGVSRATEQFF. J is TRBJ2-1 and V is TRBV9; D ambiguous. Trimming cost V 0 bases and J 9 bases, with 16 bases left between them. The CDR3 totals 15 residues. Germline lookup yields CDR1 SGDLS and CDR2 YYNGEE.

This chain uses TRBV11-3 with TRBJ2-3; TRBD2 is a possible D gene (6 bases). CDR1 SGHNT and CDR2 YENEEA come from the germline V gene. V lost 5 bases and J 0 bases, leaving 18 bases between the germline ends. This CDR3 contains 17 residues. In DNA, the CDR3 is TGTGCCAGCAGCCCCGGAGGGGTTATACATAGCACAGATACGCAGTATTTT. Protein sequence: CASSPGGVIHSTDTQYF. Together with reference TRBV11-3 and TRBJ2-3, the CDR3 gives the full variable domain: EAGVVQSPRYKIIEKKQPVAFWCNPISGHNTLYWYLQNLGQGPELLIRYENEEAVDDSQLPKDRFSAERLKGVDSTLKIQPAELGDSAVYLCASSPGGVIHSTDTQYFGPGTRLTVL.

The DNA of the CDR3 is TGTGCCAGCAGCCCATTGGGCTCTGGAAACACCATATATTTT. Amino acids: CASSPLGSGNTIYF. V is TRBV14 and J is TRBJ1-3; D ambiguous. Germline CDR1 SGHDN, CDR2 FVKESK. The CDR3 length is 14 residues. Trimming cost V 4 bases and J 0 bases, with 7 bases left between them.

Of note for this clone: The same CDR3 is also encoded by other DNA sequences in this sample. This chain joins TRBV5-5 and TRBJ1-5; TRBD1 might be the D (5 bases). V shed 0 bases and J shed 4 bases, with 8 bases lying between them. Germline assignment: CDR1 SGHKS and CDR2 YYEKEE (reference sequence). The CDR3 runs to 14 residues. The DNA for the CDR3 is TGTGCCAGCAGCTTGGTCGGGGGGAATCAGCCCCAGCATTTT. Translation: CASSLVGGNQPQHF. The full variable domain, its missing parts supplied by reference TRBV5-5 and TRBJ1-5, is DAGVTQSPTHLIKTRGQQVTLRCSPISGHKSVSWYQQVLGQGPQFIFQYYEKEERGRGNFPDRFSARQFPNYSSELNVNALLLGDSALYLCASSLVGGNQPQHFGDGTRLSIL.

CDR3 DNA: TGTGCCAGCGGGGTACTTCATGAGAAGGATAAGTACTTC. Protein: CASGVLHEKDKYF. This chain connects TRBV11-2 to TRBJ2-7, with D uncertain. With 8 bases removed from V and 11 bases from J, the gap between germline ends came to 22 bases. The length of the CDR3 is 13 residues. Germline V gene lookup returns CDR1 SGHAT and CDR2 FQNNGV.

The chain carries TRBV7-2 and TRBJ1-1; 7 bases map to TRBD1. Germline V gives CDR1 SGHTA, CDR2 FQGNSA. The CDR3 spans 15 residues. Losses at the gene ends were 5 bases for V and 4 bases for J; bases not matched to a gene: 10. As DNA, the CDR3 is TGTGCCAGCAGCCTTAGACAGGGTTTGGGCACTGAAGCTTTCTTT. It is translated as CASSLRQGLGTEAFF.

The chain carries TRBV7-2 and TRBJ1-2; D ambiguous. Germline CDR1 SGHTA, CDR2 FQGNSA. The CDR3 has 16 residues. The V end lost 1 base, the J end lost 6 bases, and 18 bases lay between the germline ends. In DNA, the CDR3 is TGTGCCAGCAGCTTAGTTTCGGCCAGTAAGATCAATGGCTACACCTTC. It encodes CASSLVSASKINGYTF.

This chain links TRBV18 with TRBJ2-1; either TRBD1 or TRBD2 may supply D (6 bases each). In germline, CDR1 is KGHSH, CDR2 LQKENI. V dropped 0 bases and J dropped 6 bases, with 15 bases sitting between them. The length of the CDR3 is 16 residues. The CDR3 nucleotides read TGTGCCAGCTCACCACCGGAAATGGGGGGCCTCAATGAGCAGTTCTTC. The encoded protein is CASSPPEMGGLNEQFF.

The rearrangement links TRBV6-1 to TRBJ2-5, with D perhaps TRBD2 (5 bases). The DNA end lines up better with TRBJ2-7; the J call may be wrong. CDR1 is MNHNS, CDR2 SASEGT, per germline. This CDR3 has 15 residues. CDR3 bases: TGTGCCAGCAGTGAAGCAGAGGCCCGGGGCTACGAGCAGTACTTC. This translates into CASSEAEARGYEQYF.

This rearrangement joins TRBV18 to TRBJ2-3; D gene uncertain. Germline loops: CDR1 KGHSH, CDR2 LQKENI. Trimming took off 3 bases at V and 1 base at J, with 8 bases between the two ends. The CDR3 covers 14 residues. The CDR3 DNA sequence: TGTGCCAGCTCACCGGTCACCGGCACAGATACGCAGTATTTT. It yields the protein CASSPVTGTDTQYF.

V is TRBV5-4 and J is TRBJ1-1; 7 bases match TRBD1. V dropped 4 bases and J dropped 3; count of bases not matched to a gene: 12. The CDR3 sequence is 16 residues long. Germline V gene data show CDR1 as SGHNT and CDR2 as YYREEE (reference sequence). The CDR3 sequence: CASSVRTGFSYTEAFF. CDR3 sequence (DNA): TGTGCCAGCAGCGTAAGGACAGGATTCTCGTACACTGAAGCTTTCTTT. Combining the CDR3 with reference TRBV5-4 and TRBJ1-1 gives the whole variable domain ETGVTQSPTHLIKTRGQQVTLRCSSQSGHNTVSWYQQALGQGPQFIFQYYREEENGRGNFPPRFSGLQFPNYSSELNVNALELDDSALYLCASSVRTGFSYTEAFFGQGTRLTVV.

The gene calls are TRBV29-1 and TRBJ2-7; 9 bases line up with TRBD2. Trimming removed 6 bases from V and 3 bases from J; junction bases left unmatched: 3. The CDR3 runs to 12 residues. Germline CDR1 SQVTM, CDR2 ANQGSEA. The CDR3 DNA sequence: TGCAGCGTGGGCGGGGGGGTCTACGAGCAGTACTTC. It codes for CSVGGGVYEQYF.

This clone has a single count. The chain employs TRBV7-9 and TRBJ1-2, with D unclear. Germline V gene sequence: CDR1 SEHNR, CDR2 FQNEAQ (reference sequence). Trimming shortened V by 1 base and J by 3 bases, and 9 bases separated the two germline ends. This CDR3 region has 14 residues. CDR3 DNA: TGTGCCAGCAGCTTAGAAATCAATTACTATGGCTACACCTTC. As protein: CASSLEINYYGYTF.

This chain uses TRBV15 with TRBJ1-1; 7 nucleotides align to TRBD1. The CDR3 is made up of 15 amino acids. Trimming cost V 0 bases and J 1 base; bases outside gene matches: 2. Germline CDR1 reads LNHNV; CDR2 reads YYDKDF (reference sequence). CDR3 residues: CATSRDSGGNTEAFF. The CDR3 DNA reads TGTGCCACCAGCAGAGATTCAGGGGGGAACACTGAAGCTTTCTTT.

The CDR3 region is CASSEVGEPKNIQYF. CDR3 in DNA: TGTGCCAGCAGTGAAGTCGGCGAACCCAAAAACATTCAGTACTTC. The genes are TRBV6-1 and TRBJ2-4; no clear D gene. The CDR3 loop spans 15 amino acids. Germline CDR1 is MNHNS and CDR2 is SASEGT. V lost 1 base and J lost 2, with 9 bases in between.

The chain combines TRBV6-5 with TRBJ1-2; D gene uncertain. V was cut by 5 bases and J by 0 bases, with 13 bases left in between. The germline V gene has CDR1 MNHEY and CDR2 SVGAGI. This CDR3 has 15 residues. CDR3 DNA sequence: TGTGCCAGCAGTAGCCCCAAGTCAGCTAACTATGGCTACACCTTC. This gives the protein CASSSPKSANYGYTF.